Reported below is one T cell receptor (beta chain). The data originate from a study of blood T cell repertoires in COVID-19. Produced via immunoSEQ multiplex PCR; TCRdb's table is partial and in-frame only. The sample has around 320,000 clones, around 88% seen once. The source material was peripheral blood. This receptor was taken from a woman between 25 and 40 years old who had recovered from COVID-19.

CDR3 in amino acids: CASSQTGYDSPLHF. The CDR3 nucleotides read TGTGCCAGCTCACAGACAGGGTACGACTCACCCCTCCACTTT. This sequence joins TRBV18 and TRBJ1-6, with TRBD1 matching over 7 bases. Germline V CDR1 and CDR2: KGHSH, LQKENI. V lost 4 bases to trimming and J lost 10 bases; unmatched junction nucleotides: 7. The CDR3 runs 14 residues.